What follows are 17 T cell receptor beta chains derived from one specimen sequenced in a study of read filtering for tumor transcriptome and immune sequencing. Molecular barcoded adaptors covering alpha/delta and beta/gamma chains were used on roughly 400 ng RNA. TCRdb ran MiXCR on the reads and lists one entry per CDR3 protein. The data show around 48,000 distinct CDR3 sequences, 15% to 20% seen once. The sample taken for sequencing was a population of CD138-negative cells sorted from bone marrow. The receptor set was obtained from a donor at least 40 years old with multiple myeloma.

In the case of this clonotype: A much larger clone differs from this one at a single base, so this may be a read error. This chain joins TRBV20-1 and TRBJ1-2; D perhaps matches TRBD1 (6 bases). There are 16 residues in the CDR3. V shed 0 bases and J shed 2 bases, with 16 bases lying between them. Germline V gene lookup returns CDR1 DFQATT and CDR2 SNEGSKA (reference sequence). Here the CDR3 reads CSARDGGDRINYGYTF. DNA for the CDR3: TGCAGTGCTAGAGATGGCGGTGACAGGATCAACTATGGCTACACCTTC.

The sample holds many counts of this clonotype. The V call is TRBV4-3, the J call TRBJ2-5; 7 bases match TRBD1. Germline values: CDR1 LGHNA, CDR2 YSLEER. The junction had 3 bases not matched to a gene; V was cut back by 3 bases and J by 5 bases. The CDR3 sequence is 13 residues long. This CDR3 is CASSHARGETQYF. The CDR3 region has the DNA TGCGCCAGCAGCCACGCCAGGGGGGAGACCCAGTACTTC.

This chain joins TRBV7-3 and TRBJ1-1, with D possibly matching TRBD1 (6 bases). Germline V gives CDR1 SGHTA, CDR2 FQGTGA. The CDR3 sequence is 14 residues long. Trimming left V 5 bases short and J 1 base short, with 11 bases between. CDR3 loop: CASSQGGKNTEAFF. In nucleotides, the CDR3 is TGTGCCAGCAGCCAAGGGGGAAAGAACACTGAAGCTTTCTTT.

This clonotype was counted many times. The gene calls are TRBV5-1 and TRBJ2-7, with TRBD1 identical over 8 bases. CDR3 length equals 15 residues. V lost 2 bases to trimming and J lost 5 bases; unmatched junction nucleotides: 9. CDR1 and CDR2 (germline): SGHRS, YFSETQ. This chain's CDR3 is CASSLTGGTTDEQYF. The CDR3 DNA follows: TGCGCCAGCAGCTTAACAGGGGGTACGACTGACGAGCAGTACTTC.

This clonotype has a count of ten or more. CDR3 protein: CASSLGQVVTDTQYF. The CDR3 nucleotides read TGTGCCAGCAGCCTTGGTCAGGTTGTGACAGATACGCAGTATTTT. This chain links TRBV7-9 with TRBJ2-3; no firm D call. Deletions cut 5 bases from V and 3 bases from J, with 15 bases between. The CDR3 is 15 residues long. From germline, CDR1 is SEHNR and CDR2 FQNEAQ (reference sequence).

The table lists this clonotype with a few counts. The chain links TRBV11-2 to TRBJ2-3; 11 nucleotides align to TRBD2. The CDR3 loop spans 16 amino acids. The V gene's germline CDR1 is SGHAT and CDR2 FQNNGV. With 7 bases clipped from V and 2 bases from J, the junction kept 8 bases outside the gene matches. The CDR3: CASIRGTSGPTDTQYF. The CDR3 DNA reads TGTGCCAGCATCCGAGGGACTAGCGGTCCCACAGATACGCAGTATTTT.

This clonotype was found many times. The rearrangement uses TRBV2 and TRBJ2-7; TRBD2 agrees at 8 bases. This CDR3 has 15 amino acids. Looked up from germline, CDR1 is SNHLY and CDR2 is FYNNEI. Trimming took 7 bases from V and 2 from J; bases not matched to a gene: 10. The CDR3: CASMGSSGRTYEQYF. Here the CDR3 DNA reads TGTGCCAGCATGGGCTCTAGCGGGCGGACCTACGAGCAGTACTTC.

V usage is TRBV19 and J usage is TRBJ2-7, with D possibly being TRBD2 (6 bases). The CDR3 extends over 13 amino acids. V was clipped by 5 bases and J by 5 bases, with 13 bases between them. Germline lookup yields CDR1 LNHDA and CDR2 SQIVND (reference sequence). CDR3 in amino acids: CASSVEGINEQYF. The CDR3 bases are TGTGCCAGTAGTGTGGAGGGAATCAACGAGCAGTACTTC.

This clonotype was counted at least ten times. The V gene is TRBV6-2 or TRBV6-3, the J gene TRBJ1-5; weak D call: TRBD1 (6 bases). V shed 0 bases and J shed 6 bases, with 9 bases lying between them. Germline lookup yields CDR1 MNHEY and CDR2 SVGEGT. The CDR3 extends over 14 amino acids. The DNA of the CDR3 is TGTGCCAGCAGTTACTCGACCAGGGGTCAGCCCCAGCATTTT. It specifies CASSYSTRGQPQHF.

This clonotype was counted ten times or more. The gene calls are TRBV20-1 and TRBJ2-1; 14 bases align to TRBD2. CDR1 and CDR2 from the germline V gene are DFQATT and SNEGSKA (reference sequence). The CDR3 contains 16 residues. The J segment lost 5 bases and the V segment lost 7 bases, leaving 10 bases of the junction unmatched. The CDR3 loop is CSGGTSGSRANNEQFF. The CDR3 DNA reads as TGCAGTGGGGGGACTAGCGGGAGTCGGGCTAACAATGAGCAGTTCTTC.

This clonotype was counted at least ten times. The chain employs TRBV5-1 and TRBJ1-1, with 8 positions matching TRBD1. The CDR3 runs to 15 residues. V was pared by 4 bases and J by 1 base, with 6 bases of the junction left unmatched. Per the germline V gene, CDR1 is SGHRS and CDR2 is YFSETQ. CDR3 amino acids: CASSASGQENTEAFF. The CDR3 DNA reads TGCGCCAGCAGCGCTTCGGGACAGGAGAACACTGAAGCTTTCTTT. Looking up the rest from reference TRBV5-1 and TRBJ1-1 gives the full variable domain: KAGVTQTPRYLIKTRGQQVTLSCSPISGHRSVSWYQQTPGQGLQFLFEYFSETQRNKGNFPGRFSGRQFSNSRSEMNVSTLELGDSALYLCASSASGQENTEAFFGQGTRLTVV.

Comment on this clonotype: This clone may be a read error of a much larger clone one base away. The genes are TRBV4-1 and TRBJ1-2; D is possibly TRBD1 (5 bases). V was trimmed by 0 bases and J by 4 bases, leaving 12 bases between them. The germline V gene has CDR1 MGHRA and CDR2 YSYEKL. This CDR3 contains 15 residues. CDR3 nucleotide sequence: TGCGCCAGCAGCCAAGATCCTGGGGCAGTCTATGGCTACACCTTC. Encoded protein: CASSQDPGAVYGYTF.

This clonotype occurred many times. The chain couples TRBV29-1 to TRBJ2-1, with D unclear. The CDR3 covers 10 residues. Trimming shortened V by 4 bases and J by 6 bases, and 4 bases separated the two germline ends. The V gene's germline CDR1 is SQVTM and CDR2 ANQGSEA. CDR3: CSVGGNEQFF. Here the CDR3 DNA reads TGCAGCGTTGGCGGCAATGAGCAGTTCTTC.

V and J are TRBV19 and TRBJ2-3; unclear D gene. The germline V and J ends were trimmed by 1 base and 1 base, with 12 bases remaining between them. Germline V lookup: CDR1 LNHDA, CDR2 SQIVND (reference sequence). CDR3 length: 16 amino acids. Written as DNA, the CDR3 is TGTGCCAGTAGTATAGCCCAAACCGCACGCACAGATACGCAGTATTTT. Its translation: CASSIAQTARTDTQYF.

This clonotype was counted many times. The V call is TRBV7-9, the J call TRBJ2-1; D possibly corresponds to TRBD2 (6 bases). This CDR3 has 16 amino acids. V lost 6 bases and J lost 6, with 21 bases in between. The germline V gene has CDR1 SEHNR and CDR2 FQNEAQ (reference sequence). Here the CDR3 reads CASSGTGTPSTNEQFF. For the CDR3, the DNA is TGTGCCAGCAGTGGAACCGGGACTCCCTCGACCAATGAGCAGTTCTTC.

With respect to this clonotype: One end of the junction varies from germline; a read error may be responsible. The chain is built from TRBV5-1 and TRBJ1-1, with TRBD1 as a possible D gene (5 bases). The CDR3 extends over 14 amino acids. Germline V gene lookup returns CDR1 SGHRS and CDR2 YFSETQ. As DNA, the CDR3 is TGCGCCAGCAGCTTGGAACGGGGGACCACTGAAGCTCTCTTC. It encodes CASSLERGTTEALF.

Only a few counts were recorded for this clonotype. A junction end diverges from the germline sequence, so it may reflect a read error. The J gene is TRBJ1-1, the V gene TRBV20-1; D is uncertain. The CDR3 runs 12 residues. Germline CDR1 reads DFQATT; CDR2 reads SNEGSKA (reference sequence). In DNA, the CDR3 is TGCAGTGCCGGAGACACATACACTAAAGCTTTCTTT. Encoded protein: CSAGDTYTKAFF.